The rows below give T cell receptor beta chains drawn from one sample of a study of OX40 agonist ivuxolimab in advanced cancers. TCRdb keeps only in-frame clones here, not all; method: immunoSEQ multiplex PCR. In the table there are 15,000 or so clones, approximately 75% of which are singletons. The specimen was CD4+ or CD8+ T cells sorted from blood, collected in a trial of the OX40 agonist ivuxolimab. The receptors derive from an adult with an advanced solid tumor such as melanoma, head and neck, liver or kidney cancer. The conserved cysteine and the conserved F or W are not part of the CDR3 here.

V gene	J gene	CDR3 protein
TRBV12-5	TRBJ1-1	ASGRTDLNTEAF
TRBV29-1	TRBJ2-7	SVEGDFAYEQY
TRBV11-3	TRBJ2-1	ASSPRDRNNEQF
TRBV6-1	TRBJ1-5	ASSASADSNQPQH
TRBV13	TRBJ2-7	ASSAGQGAYEQY
TRBV19	TRBJ2-7	ASSFGQGDSYEQY
TRBV10-1	TRBJ2-1	ASSPARYNEQF
TRBV28	TRBJ2-2	ASSRTGGWTGELF
TRBV7-8	TRBJ2-7	ASSLASGRSFEQY
TRBV7-9	TRBJ2-3	ATGAGGTDTQY
TRBV27	TRBJ1-1	ASSLRRDDAPNTEAF
TRBV27	TRBJ1-1	ASSSPGSGNTEAF
TRBV27	TRBJ2-2	ASSLSPQGFTGELF